This T cell receptor beta chain comes out of a study of blood T cell repertoires in COVID-19. About the research overall: Researchers got acute and convalescent COVID-19 samples from the United States, Italy and Spain.

Method: immunoSEQ multiplex PCR; TCRdb's copy keeps in-frame clones and lacks some. Of around 59,000 clones in the sample, 65% to 85% were seen once. CDR1 is SGHRS and CDR2 is YFSETQ in the germline V gene. This CDR3 has 15 amino acids. V gave up 0 bases and J gave up 4 bases; unmatched junction bases: 4. Sequencing used peripheral blood. V and J are TRBV5-1 and TRBJ2-4; 7 bases are shared with TRBD2. The receptor's source is a man in his sixties with acute or convalescent COVID-19. CDR3 nucleotides: TGCGCCAGCAGCTTGGACGGGGGGACTAAAAACATTCAGTACTTC. It is translated as CASSLDGGTKNIQYF.